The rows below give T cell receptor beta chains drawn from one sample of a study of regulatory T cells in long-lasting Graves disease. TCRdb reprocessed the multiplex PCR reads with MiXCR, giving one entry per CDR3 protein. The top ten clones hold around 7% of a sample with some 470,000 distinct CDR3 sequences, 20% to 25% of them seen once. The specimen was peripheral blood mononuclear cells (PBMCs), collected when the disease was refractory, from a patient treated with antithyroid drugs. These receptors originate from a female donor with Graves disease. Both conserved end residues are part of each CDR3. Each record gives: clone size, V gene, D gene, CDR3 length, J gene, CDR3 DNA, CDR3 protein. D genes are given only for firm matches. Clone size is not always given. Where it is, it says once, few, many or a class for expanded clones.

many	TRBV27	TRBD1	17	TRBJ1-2	TGTGCCAGCAGTTATCAGGACAGGGGAGGGGACCCCTACGGCTACACCTTC	CASSYQDRGGDPYGYTF
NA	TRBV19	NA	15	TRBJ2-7	TGTGCCAGTAGTATAGGAGGGGTGAGCTCCTACGAGCAGTACTTC	CASSIGGVSSYEQYF
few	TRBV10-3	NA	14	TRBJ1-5	TGTGCCATCAGCCGAGAACAGGTTGATCAGCCCCAGCATTTT	CAISREQVDQPQHF
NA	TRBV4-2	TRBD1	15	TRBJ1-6	TGTGCCAGCAGCCAGCCGGGACAGAAGAATTCACCCCTCCACTTT	CASSQPGQKNSPLHF
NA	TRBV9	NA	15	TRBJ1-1	TGTGCCAGCAGCGTACGAGGGTCGGGGGACCCTGAAGCTTTCTTT	CASSVRGSGDPEAFF
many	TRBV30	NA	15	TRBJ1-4	TGTGCCTGGAGTTACTCAGGGCCAACTAATGAAAAACTGTTTTTT	CAWSYSGPTNEKLFF
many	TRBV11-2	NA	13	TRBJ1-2	TGTGCCAGCAGCCCTGGGATATTGGGTGGCTACACCTTC	CASSPGILGGYTF
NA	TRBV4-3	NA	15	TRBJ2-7	TGCGCCAGCAGCCCTTCCAGGGGTTTCTCCTACGAGCAGTACTTC	CASSPSRGFSYEQYF
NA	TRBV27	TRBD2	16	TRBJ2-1	TGTGCCAGCAGGCCCCTAGCGGGGGGCCGGTACAATGAGCAGTTCTTC	CASRPLAGGRYNEQFF
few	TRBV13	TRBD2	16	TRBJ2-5	TGTGCCAGCAGACCACTCGGGGCGGGGGGGCCCCAGACCCAGTACTTC	CASRPLGAGGPQTQYF
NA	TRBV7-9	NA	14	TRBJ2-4	TGTGCCAGCAGCTGGGCTGGCGGTTTGGACATTCAGTACTTC	CASSWAGGLDIQYF
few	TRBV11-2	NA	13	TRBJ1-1	TGTGCCAGCGCTCGGGGACGGGACACTGAAGCTTTCTTT	CASARGRDTEAFF
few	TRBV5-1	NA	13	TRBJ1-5	TGCGCCAGCAGCTTGAGGGCGGGATGGCCCCAGCATTTT	CASSLRAGWPQHF
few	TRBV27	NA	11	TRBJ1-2	TGTGCCAGCAGTCCCCCCGGGGAGGAGAGCTTC	CASSPPGEESF
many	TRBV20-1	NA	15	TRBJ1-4	TGCAGTGCTAGAGACGGCAGGGGACCTAATGAAAAACTGTTTTTT	CSARDGRGPNEKLFF
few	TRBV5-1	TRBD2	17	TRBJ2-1	TGCGCCAGCAGCCGTCAGGGACTAGCGGGACTTTACAATGAGCAGTTCTTC	CASSRQGLAGLYNEQFF
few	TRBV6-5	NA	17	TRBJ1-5	TGTGCCAGCAGTTACACTCGATTAGGCCAGACCAATCAGCCCCAGCATTTT	CASSYTRLGQTNQPQHF
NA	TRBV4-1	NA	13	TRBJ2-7	TGCGCCAGCAGCCAAGGTACTTACAACGAGCAGTACTTC	CASSQGTYNEQYF
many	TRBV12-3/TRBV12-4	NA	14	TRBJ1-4	TGTGCCAGCAGTCACAGGGCTCTAGGGGAAAAACTGTTTTTT	CASSHRALGEKLFF
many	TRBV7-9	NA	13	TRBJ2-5	TGTGCCAGCAGGCGGCAGAATGAAGAGACCCAGTACTTC	CASRRQNEETQYF
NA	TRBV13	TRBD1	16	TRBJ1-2	TGTGCCAGCAGCTTAGCCCGACAGGGCAATAACTATGGCTACACCTTC	CASSLARQGNNYGYTF
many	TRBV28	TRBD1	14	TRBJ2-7	TGTGCCAGCAGTTTTAGGGGGCTGGCCTACGAGCAGTACTTC	CASSFRGLAYEQYF
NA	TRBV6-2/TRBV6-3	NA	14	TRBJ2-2	TGTGCCAGCAGTTACTCGAGTGGTTCCGGGGAGCTGTTTTTT	CASSYSSGSGELFF
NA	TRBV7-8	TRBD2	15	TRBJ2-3	TGTGCCAGCAGCTTTGCAGCGGGGCTCACAGATACGCAGTATTTT	CASSFAAGLTDTQYF
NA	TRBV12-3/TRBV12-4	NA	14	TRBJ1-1	TGTGCCAGCAGTTTTATGAGGCTAGACACTGAAGCTTTCTTT	CASSFMRLDTEAFF
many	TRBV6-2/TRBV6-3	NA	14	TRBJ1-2	TGTGCCAGCAGTTACTCGACTTCGGCCTATGGCTACACCTTC	CASSYSTSAYGYTF
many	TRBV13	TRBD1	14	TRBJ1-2	TGTGCCAGCAGCTTATCAGGACAGGGCTATGGCTACACCTTC	CASSLSGQGYGYTF
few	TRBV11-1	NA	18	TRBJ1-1	TGTGCCAGCAGCTTAGCCGACTCCCTTTGGGGGCAGAAAACTGAAGCTTTCTTT	CASSLADSLWGQKTEAFF
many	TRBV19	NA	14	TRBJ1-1	TGTGCCAGTAGTATCCCCCAGGGGAGAACTGAAGCTTTCTTT	CASSIPQGRTEAFF
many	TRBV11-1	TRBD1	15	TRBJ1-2	TGTGCCAGCAGCCTGGGACAGGGCGAGAACTATGGCTACACCTTC	CASSLGQGENYGYTF
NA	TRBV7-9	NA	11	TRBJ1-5	TGTGCCAGCAGCCGGGGGGAGGCCCAGCATTTT	CASSRGEAQHF
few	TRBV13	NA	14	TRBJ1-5	TGTGCCAGCAGCGAGAAGGGCAGGGGTCAGCCCCAGCATTTT	CASSEKGRGQPQHF
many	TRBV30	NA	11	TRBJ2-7	TGTGCCTGGAGTGTACACTACGAGCAGTACTTC	CAWSVHYEQYF
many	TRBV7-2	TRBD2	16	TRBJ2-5	TGTGCCAGCAGCAGGTCCGGGACTAGCCCTCAAGAGACCCAGTACTTC	CASSRSGTSPQETQYF
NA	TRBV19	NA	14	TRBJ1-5	TGTGCCAGTAGTATAAGGGCAGGGTCTCAGCCCCAGCATTTT	CASSIRAGSQPQHF
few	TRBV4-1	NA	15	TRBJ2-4	TGCGCCAGCAGCCAAGTACAGGGGGGGTTGGACATTCAGTACTTC	CASSQVQGGLDIQYF
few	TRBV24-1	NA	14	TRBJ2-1	TGTGCCACCAGTGATTGGGTCGGCAACAATGAGCAGTTCTTC	CATSDWVGNNEQFF
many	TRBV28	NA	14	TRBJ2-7	TGTGCCAGCAGGATTGGGGGGTACTCCTACGAGCAGTACTTC	CASRIGGYSYEQYF
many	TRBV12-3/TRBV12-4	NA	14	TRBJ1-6	TGTGCCAGCAGTCAACAGGTTTATAATTCACCCCTCCACTTT	CASSQQVYNSPLHF
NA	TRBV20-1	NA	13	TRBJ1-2	TGCAGTGCCCTCCTTGGGTCTTCCTATGGCTACACCTTC	CSALLGSSYGYTF
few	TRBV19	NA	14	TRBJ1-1	TGTGCCAGTAGTATAGATATCCGGGGCACTGAAGCTTTCTTT	CASSIDIRGTEAFF
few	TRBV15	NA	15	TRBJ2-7	TGTGCCACCAGCAGAGAGGGAGAGGGGTCCTACGAGCAGTACTTC	CATSREGEGSYEQYF
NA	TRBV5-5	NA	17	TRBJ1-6	TGTGCCAGCAGCTTGGCGGCTCGCACCCTTCCAAATTCACCCCTCCACTTT	CASSLAARTLPNSPLHF
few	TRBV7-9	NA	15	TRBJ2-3	TGTGCCAGCAGCCCCCGACTGCATCCGACGGATACGCAGTATTTT	CASSPRLHPTDTQYF
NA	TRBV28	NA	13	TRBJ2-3	TGTGCCAGCAGTCGCCCAGTGACAGATACGCAGTATTTT	CASSRPVTDTQYF
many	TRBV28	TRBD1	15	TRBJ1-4	TGTGCCAGCAGCACAACAGGGGACATTGTGGAAAAACTGTTTTTT	CASSTTGDIVEKLFF
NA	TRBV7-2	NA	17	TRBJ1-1	TGTGCCAGCAGCTCCGTTTTAAAGGGGCGGCTAGGCACTGAAGCTTTCTTT	CASSSVLKGRLGTEAFF